The sequence of this T cell receptor beta chain was determined in a study of blood T cell repertoires in COVID-19. Study-level background: Collection of acute and convalescent COVID-19 samples took place in the United States, Italy and Spain. PBMCs, B-cell-depleted T cells, or T cells provided the cDNA or gDNA that made up the material.

Authors' data handling: Reference gene primers were amplified, and this amplification served to estimate nucleated cell counts. Measured with immunoSEQ multiplex PCR; TCRdb has only the in-frame clones, and not every one. The DNA gave D and trimming, while V, J and clone size come from that table. This table has over 200,000 clones, around 87% appearing once. The V end lost 0 bases, the J end lost 0 bases, and 15 bases lay between the germline ends. In germline, CDR1 is SGHDT, CDR2 YYEEEE. The CDR3 covers 18 residues. V gene TRBV5-6 combines with J gene TRBJ2-2; the D is unclear. The sequenced sample consisted of PBMCs or T cells enriched from blood (not recorded which). This TCR came from a man aged 25-45 years who had been exposed to COVID-19. CDR3 protein: CASSLEVGTKANTGELFF. CDR3 nucleotide sequence: TGTGCCAGCAGCTTGGAAGTGGGCACAAAGGCGAACACCGGGGAGCTGTTTTTT.